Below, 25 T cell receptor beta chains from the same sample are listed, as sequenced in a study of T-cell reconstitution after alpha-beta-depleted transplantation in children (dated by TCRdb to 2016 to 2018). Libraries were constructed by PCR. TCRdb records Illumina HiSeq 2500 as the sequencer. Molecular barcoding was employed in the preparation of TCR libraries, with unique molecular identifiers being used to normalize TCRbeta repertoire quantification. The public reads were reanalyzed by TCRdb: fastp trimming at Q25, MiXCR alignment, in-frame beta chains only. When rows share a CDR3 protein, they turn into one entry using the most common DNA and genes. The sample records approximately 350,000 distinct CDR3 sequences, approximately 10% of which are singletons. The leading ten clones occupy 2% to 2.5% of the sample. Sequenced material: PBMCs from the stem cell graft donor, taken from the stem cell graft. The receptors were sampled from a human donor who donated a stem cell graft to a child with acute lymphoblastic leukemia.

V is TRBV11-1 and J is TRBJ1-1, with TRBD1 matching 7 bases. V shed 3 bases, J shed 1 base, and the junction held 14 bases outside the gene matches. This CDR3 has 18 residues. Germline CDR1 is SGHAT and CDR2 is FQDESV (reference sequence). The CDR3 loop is CASSLRGGDVVSNTEAFF. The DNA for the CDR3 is TGTGCCAGCAGCTTGAGAGGGGGCGATGTAGTTTCGAACACTGAAGCTTTCTTT. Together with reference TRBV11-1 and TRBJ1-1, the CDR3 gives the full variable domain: EAEVAQSPRYKITEKSQAVAFWCDPISGHATLYWYRQILGQGPELLVQFQDESVVDDSQLPKDRFSAERLKGVDSTLKIQPAELGDSAMYLCASSLRGGDVVSNTEAFFGQGTRLTVV.

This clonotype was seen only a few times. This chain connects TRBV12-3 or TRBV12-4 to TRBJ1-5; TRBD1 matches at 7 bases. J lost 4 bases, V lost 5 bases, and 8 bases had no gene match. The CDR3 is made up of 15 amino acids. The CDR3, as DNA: TGTGCCAGCAGTCCCTCGGACAGGACTAATCAGCCCCAGCATTTT. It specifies CASSPSDRTNQPQHF.

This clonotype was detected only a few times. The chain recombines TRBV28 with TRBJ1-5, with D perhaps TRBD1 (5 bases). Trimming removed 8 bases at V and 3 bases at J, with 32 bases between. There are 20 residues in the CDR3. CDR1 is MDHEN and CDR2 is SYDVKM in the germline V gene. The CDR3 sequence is CASGGAPGRWGTFHNQPQHF. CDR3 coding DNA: TGTGCCAGCGGTGGGGCTCCGGGACGTTGGGGTACATTTCACAATCAGCCCCAGCATTTT.

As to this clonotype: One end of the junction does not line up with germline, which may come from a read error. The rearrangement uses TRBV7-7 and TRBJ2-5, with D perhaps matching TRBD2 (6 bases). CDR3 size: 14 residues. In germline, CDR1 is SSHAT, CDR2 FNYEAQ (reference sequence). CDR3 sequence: CASSPGDVQETQYF. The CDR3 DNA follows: TGTGCTAGCAGCCCGGGGGACGTACAAGAGACCCAGTACTTC.

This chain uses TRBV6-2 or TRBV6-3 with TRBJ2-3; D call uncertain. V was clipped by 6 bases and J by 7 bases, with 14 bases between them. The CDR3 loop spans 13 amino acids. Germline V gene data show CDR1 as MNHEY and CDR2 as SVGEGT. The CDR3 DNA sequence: TGTGCCAGCAGACCATCCTCACCGTATACGCAGTATTTT. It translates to CASRPSSPYTQYF.

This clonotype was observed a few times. CDR3: CASSSYAITRPRGSGNTIYF. CDR3 in DNA: TGTGCCAGCAGCTCCTACGCGATAACACGTCCTAGGGGGTCTGGAAACACCATATATTTT. The gene calls are TRBV11-2 and TRBJ1-3; weak D call: TRBD1 (6 bases). Germline values: CDR1 SGHAT, CDR2 FQNNGV. V was trimmed by 4 bases and J by 1 base, leaving 26 bases between them. This CDR3 comprises 20 residues.

The CDR3 nucleotides are TGCAGTGCTAGGTGGACTAGCGGCACAGATACGCAGTATTTT. Translating it yields CSARWTSGTDTQYF. This rearrangement joins TRBV20-1 to TRBJ2-3; 9 bases line up with TRBD2. V shed 3 bases, J shed 1 base, and the junction held 2 bases outside the gene matches. Germline CDR1 and CDR2: DFQATT and SNEGSKA (reference sequence). There are 14 residues in the CDR3.

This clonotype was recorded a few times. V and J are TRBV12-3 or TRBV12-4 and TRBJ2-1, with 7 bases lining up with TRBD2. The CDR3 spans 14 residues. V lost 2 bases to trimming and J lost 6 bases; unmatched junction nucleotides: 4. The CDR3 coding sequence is TGTGCCAGCAGTTTAATGGGGGGGAGCAATGAGCAGTTCTTC. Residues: CASSLMGGSNEQFF.

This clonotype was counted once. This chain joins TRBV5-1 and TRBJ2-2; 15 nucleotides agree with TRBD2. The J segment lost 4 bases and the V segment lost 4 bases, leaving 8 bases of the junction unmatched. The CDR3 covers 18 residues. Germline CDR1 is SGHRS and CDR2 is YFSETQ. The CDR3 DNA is TGCGCCAGCAGCCCAGGACTAGCGGGAGGGCTTGGCACCGGGGAGCTGTTTTTT. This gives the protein CASSPGLAGGLGTGELFF.

DNA for the CDR3: TGTGCCAGCAGCTTAGGGACTAGGAGGAGCGAGACCCAGTACTTC. Translation gives CASSLGTRRSETQYF. The rearrangement uses TRBV7-2 and TRBJ2-5; 7 bases line up with TRBD2. The CDR3 runs to 15 residues. Germline-derived CDR1 and CDR2 are SGHTA and FQGNSA. V gave up 1 base and J gave up 5 bases; unmatched junction bases: 7.

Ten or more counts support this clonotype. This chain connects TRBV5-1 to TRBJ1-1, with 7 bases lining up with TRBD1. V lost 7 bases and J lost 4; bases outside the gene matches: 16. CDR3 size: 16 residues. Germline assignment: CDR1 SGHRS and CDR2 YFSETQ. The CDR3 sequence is CASAGGSAFPSTEAFF. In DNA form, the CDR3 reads TGCGCCAGCGCAGGGGGGTCCGCTTTTCCGAGCACTGAAGCTTTCTTT. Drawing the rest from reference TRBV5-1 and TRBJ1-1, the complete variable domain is KAGVTQTPRYLIKTRGQQVTLSCSPISGHRSVSWYQQTPGQGLQFLFEYFSETQRNKGNFPGRFSGRQFSNSRSEMNVSTLELGDSALYLCASAGGSAFPSTEAFFGQGTRLTVV.

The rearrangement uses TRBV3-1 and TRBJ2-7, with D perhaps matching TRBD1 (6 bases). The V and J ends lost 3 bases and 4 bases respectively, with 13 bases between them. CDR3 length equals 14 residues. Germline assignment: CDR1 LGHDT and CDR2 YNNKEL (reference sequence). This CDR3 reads CASSHQYRVYEQYF. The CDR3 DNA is TGTGCCAGCAGCCACCAATACAGGGTTTACGAGCAGTACTTC.

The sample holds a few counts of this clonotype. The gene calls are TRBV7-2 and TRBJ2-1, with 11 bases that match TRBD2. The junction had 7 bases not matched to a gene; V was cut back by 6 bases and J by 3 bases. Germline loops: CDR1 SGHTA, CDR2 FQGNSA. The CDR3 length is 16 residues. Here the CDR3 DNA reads TGTGCCAGCAGGGACCCTAGCGGGAGGTACTACAATGAGCAGTTCTTC. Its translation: CASRDPSGRYYNEQFF.

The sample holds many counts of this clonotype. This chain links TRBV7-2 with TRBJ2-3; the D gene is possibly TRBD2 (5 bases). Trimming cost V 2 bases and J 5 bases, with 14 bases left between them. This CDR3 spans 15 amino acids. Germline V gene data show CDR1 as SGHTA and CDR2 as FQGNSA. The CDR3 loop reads CASSLPSGRRDTQYF. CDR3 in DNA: TGTGCCAGCAGCTTACCGAGCGGCAGGCGAGATACGCAGTATTTT. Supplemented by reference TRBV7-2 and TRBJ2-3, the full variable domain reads GAGVSQSPSNKVTEKGKDVELRCDPISGHTALYWYRQSLGQGLEFLIYFQGNSAPDKSGLPSDRFSAERTGGSVSTLTIQRTQQEDSAVYLCASSLPSGRRDTQYFGPGTRLTVL.

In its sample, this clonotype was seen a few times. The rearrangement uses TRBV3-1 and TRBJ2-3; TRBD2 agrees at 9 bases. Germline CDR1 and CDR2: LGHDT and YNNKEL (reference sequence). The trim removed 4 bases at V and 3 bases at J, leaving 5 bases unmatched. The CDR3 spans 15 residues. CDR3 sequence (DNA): TGTGCCAGCAGCCTAGCGGGAGACCCAACAGATACGCAGTATTTT. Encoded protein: CASSLAGDPTDTQYF.

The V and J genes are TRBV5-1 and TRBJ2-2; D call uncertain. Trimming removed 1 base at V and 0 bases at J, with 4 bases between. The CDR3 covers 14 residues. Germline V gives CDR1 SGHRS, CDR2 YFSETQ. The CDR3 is CASSLRTNTGELFF. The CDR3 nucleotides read TGCGCCAGCAGCTTGCGAACGAACACCGGGGAGCTGTTTTTT.

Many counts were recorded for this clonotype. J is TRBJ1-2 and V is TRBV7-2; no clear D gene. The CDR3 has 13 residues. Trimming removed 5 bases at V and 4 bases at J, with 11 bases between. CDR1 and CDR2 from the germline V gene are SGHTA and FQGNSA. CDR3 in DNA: TGTGCCAGCAGCCACCGGGGATTCTATGGCTACACCTTC. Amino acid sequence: CASSHRGFYGYTF.

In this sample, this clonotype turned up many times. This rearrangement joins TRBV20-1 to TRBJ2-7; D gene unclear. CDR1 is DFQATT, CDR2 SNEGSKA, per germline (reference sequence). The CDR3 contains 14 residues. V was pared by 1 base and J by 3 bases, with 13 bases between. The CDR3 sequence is CSARARRRSYEQYF. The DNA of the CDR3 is TGCAGTGCTAGAGCCAGACGCAGGAGCTACGAGCAGTACTTC.

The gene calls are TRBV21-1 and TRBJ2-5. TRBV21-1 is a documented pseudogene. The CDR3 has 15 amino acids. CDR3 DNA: TGTGCCAGCAGCAAAAACACAGATTCGCAAGAGACCCAGTACTTC. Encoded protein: CASSKNTDSQETQYF.

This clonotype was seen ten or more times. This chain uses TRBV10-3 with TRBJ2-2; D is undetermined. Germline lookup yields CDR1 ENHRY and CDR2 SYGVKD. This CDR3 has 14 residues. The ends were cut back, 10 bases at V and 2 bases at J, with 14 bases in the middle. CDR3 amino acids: CATLTQVNTGELFF. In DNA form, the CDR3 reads TGTGCCACCTTGACGCAGGTTAACACCGGGGAGCTGTTTTTT.

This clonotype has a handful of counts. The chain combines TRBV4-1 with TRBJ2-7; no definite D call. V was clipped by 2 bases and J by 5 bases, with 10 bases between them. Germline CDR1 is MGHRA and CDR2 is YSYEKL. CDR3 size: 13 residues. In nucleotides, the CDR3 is TGCGCCAGCAGCCAACTTTTACTCCACGAGCAGTACTTC. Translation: CASSQLLLHEQYF.

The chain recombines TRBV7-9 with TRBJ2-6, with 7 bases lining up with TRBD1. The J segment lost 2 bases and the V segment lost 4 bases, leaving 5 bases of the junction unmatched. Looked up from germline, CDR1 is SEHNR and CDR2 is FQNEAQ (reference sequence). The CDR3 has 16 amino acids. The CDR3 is CASSYSQGAGANVLTF. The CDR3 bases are TGTGCCAGCAGCTACTCTCAGGGGGCTGGGGCCAACGTCCTGACTTTC.

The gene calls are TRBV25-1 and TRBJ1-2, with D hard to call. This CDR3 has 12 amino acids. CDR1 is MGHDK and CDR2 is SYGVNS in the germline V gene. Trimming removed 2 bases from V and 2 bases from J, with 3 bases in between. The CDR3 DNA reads TGTGCCAGCAGTGAACAAAACTATGGCTACACCTTC. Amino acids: CASSEQNYGYTF.

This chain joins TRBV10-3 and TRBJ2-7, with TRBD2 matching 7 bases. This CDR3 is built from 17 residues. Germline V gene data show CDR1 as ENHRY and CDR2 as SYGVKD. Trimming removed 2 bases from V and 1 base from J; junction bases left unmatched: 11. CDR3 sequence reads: CAISEPSGGVPSYEQYF. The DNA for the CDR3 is TGTGCCATCAGTGAGCCCTCGGGGGGAGTTCCATCCTACGAGCAGTACTTC.

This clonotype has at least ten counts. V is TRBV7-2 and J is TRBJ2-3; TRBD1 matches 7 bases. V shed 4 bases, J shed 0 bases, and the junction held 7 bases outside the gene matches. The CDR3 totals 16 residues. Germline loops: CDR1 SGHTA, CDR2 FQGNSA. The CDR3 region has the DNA TGTGCCAGCAGCTCATACAGGGGACCTAGCACAGATACGCAGTATTTT. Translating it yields CASSSYRGPSTDTQYF.